A selection of T cell receptor beta chains follows, all from one sample in a study of control samples from healthy donors and cancer patients. Profiling relied on immunoSEQ multiplex PCR, and the TCRdb table lists in-frame clones only, not all of them. The sample includes about 130,000 clones, 80% to 95% of them seen just once. Input material: blood. The receptor source for this set is a man aged 18 to 30 in good health. Both conserved end residues are part of each CDR3. A D gene is named only where the DNA matches it firmly. Only part of the rows carry a size: once, few, many, or a class if the clone is expanded.

CDR3aa	CDR3nt	v_gene	j_gene	abundance	d_gene
CASSLGVRQLNTEAFF	TGCGCCAGCAGCCTGGGTGTCCGACAGTTGAACACTGAAGCTTTCTTT	TRBV5-1	TRBJ1-1	-	-
CASSYTRQDSPLHF	TGTGCCAGCAGTTACACGCGACAAGATTCACCCCTCCACTTT	TRBV6-6	TRBJ1-6	-	-
CASSALGDGYTF	TGTGCCAGTAGTGCCCTGGGGGATGGCTACACCTTC	TRBV19	TRBJ1-2	-	-
CASSLGAGTPRAQYF	TGTGCCAGCAGTTTAGGGGCAGGGACCCCGCGGGCCCAGTACTTC	TRBV6-2/TRBV6-3	TRBJ2-5	-	-
CASSIRGTVTYGYTF	TGTGCCAGTAGTATACGGGGGACAGTCACCTATGGCTACACCTTC	TRBV19	TRBJ1-2	-	TRBD1
CASSLDPGLAKHEQYF	TGTGCCAGCAGCCTCGACCCGGGACTAGCCAAGCACGAGCAGTACTTC	TRBV3-1/TRBV3-2	TRBJ2-7	few	TRBD2
CASSSGQRTEAFF	TGTGCCAGCAGCTCGGGACAGCGGACTGAAGCTTTCTTT	TRBV6-6	TRBJ1-1	-	TRBD1
CSVRGGPGELFF	TGCAGCGTCCGGGGGGGACCCGGGGAGCTGTTTTTT	TRBV29-1	TRBJ2-2	-	TRBD2
CASSSPTDRAYEQYF	TGTGCCAGCAGCTCCCCGACGGACAGGGCCTACGAGCAGTACTTC	TRBV11-2	TRBJ2-7	-	TRBD1
CASSLGTASTDTQYF	TGCGCCAGCAGCTTAGGGACAGCTAGCACAGATACGCAGTATTTT	TRBV5-1	TRBJ2-3	-	TRBD1